One sample yielded the 7 T cell receptor beta chains listed below, sequenced in a study of response to subunit inactivated influenza vaccine. One entry per CDR3 protein, called by TCRdb with MiXCR from the RT-PCR reads. The table records roughly 650,000 distinct CDR3 sequences, 14% of them present only once. The sequenced sample was PBMCs from blood, obtained 14 to 15 days before vaccination. All receptors come from a man aged 45-60 years who received an inactivated influenza vaccine.

In this sample, this clonotype turned up a few times. The rearrangement links TRBV20-1 to TRBJ2-3; D might be TRBD2 (5 bases). V was cut by 6 bases and J by 6 bases, with 19 bases left in between. From germline, CDR1 is DFQATT and CDR2 SNEGSKA (reference sequence). The CDR3 length is 14 residues. The CDR3 nucleotides read TGCAGTGCCCGGAAAGGTCGGGATCGCGATACGCAGTATTTT. It encodes CSARKGRDRDTQYF.

This clonotype was detected only a few times. The chain couples TRBV14 to TRBJ2-1; TRBD2 matches at 10 bases. This CDR3 has 14 residues. The germline CDR1 and CDR2 sequences are SGHDN and FVKESK. Losses at the gene ends were 4 bases for V and 9 bases for J; bases not matched to a gene: 6. CDR3 region: CASSPAGGSGEQFF. CDR3 DNA sequence: TGTGCCAGCAGCCCAGCGGGAGGGTCCGGTGAGCAGTTCTTC.

This clonotype occurred a few times. The genes are TRBV28 and TRBJ2-1; 11 bases map to TRBD2. The junction had 7 bases not matched to a gene; V was cut back by 3 bases and J by 15 bases. This CDR3 has 13 residues. The germline V gene encodes CDR1 MDHEN and CDR2 SYDVKM. This chain's CDR3 is CASSLTSGTHGFF. DNA for the CDR3: TGTGCCAGCAGTTTGACTAGCGGGACACATGGGTTCTTC.

The V and J genes are TRBV5-1 and TRBJ2-6; 8 bases map to TRBD1. Germline CDR1 and CDR2: SGHRS and YFSETQ. The CDR3 is 14 amino acids. The J segment lost 6 bases and the V segment lost 4 bases, leaving 3 bases of the junction unmatched. As DNA, the CDR3 is TGCGCCAGCAGCCCGGGACAGGAGGCCAACGTCCTGACTTTC. Translating gives CASSPGQEANVLTF.

This chain joins TRBV12-3 or TRBV12-4 and TRBJ1-6; D is uncertain. The ends were cut back, 3 bases at V and 9 bases at J, with 6 bases in the middle. CDR3 length: 12 residues. CDR3 nucleotide sequence: TGTGCCAGCAGTTTTGGGATTTCACCCCTCCACTTT. Protein: CASSFGISPLHF.

This clonotype was detected ten times or more. The genes are TRBV6-2 or TRBV6-3 and TRBJ2-7; 9 nucleotides match TRBD1. The CDR3 has 14 amino acids. The junction had 5 bases not matched to a gene; V was cut back by 7 bases and J by 1 base. Per germline, CDR1 MNHEY and CDR2 SVGEGT. The CDR3 DNA follows: TGTGCCAGCAATCCGGGACAGGGATCCTACGAGCAGTACTTC. Protein sequence: CASNPGQGSYEQYF.

This clonotype appeared a few times. CDR3 sequence (DNA): TGTGCCAGCAGTGTCCGGAACAGGGGCGCAGATACGCAGTATTTT. As protein: CASSVRNRGADTQYF. V and J are TRBV25-1 and TRBJ2-3; TRBD1 matches 7 bases. The CDR3 has 15 amino acids. V was pared by 4 bases and J by 4 bases, with 8 bases of the junction left unmatched. CDR1 is MGHDK and CDR2 is SYGVNS in the germline V gene. Full variable domain (rest looked up from reference TRBV25-1 and TRBJ2-3): EADIYQTPRYLVIGTGKKITLECSQTMGHDKMYWYQQDPGMELHLIHYSYGVNSTEKGDLSSESTVSRIRTEHFPLTLESARPSHTSQYLCASSVRNRGADTQYFGPGTRLTVL.